This T cell receptor (beta chain) was retrieved from a study of T cells in Graves' hyperthyroidism and ophthalmopathy. This clonotype was detected ten times or more. Its antigen is not known. Study-level points and caveats: Within blood appeared most thyroid clonotypes that had expanded above 0.001.

Germline V gives CDR1 SNHLY, CDR2 FYNNEI. Trimming pared 0 bases from V and 0 bases from J, leaving 15 bases between. The CDR3 length is 18 residues. Stability of Graves' hyperthyroidism was defined as absent ophthalmopathy progression within 18 months. Source material for PBMCs was 9 to 10 ml fresh peripheral blood. The CDR3 regions of TCR beta were amplified from RNA transcripts. RT-PCR in the first round (using the HTBI primer set) targeted the TCR CDR3. TCRdb independently ran MiXCR on the multiplex PCR reads; one entry per CDR3 protein. The sample has about 210,000 distinct CDR3 sequences, under 20% seen once; the top ten hold under 65%.

The TCR originated in a man in his forties or fifties with Graves' hyperthyroidism. The sample taken for sequencing was blood. This chain connects TRBV2 to TRBJ2-1; D is undetermined. The CDR3 region is CASSEALIDPSSYNEQFF. CDR3 sequence (DNA): TGTGCCAGCAGTGAAGCTTTAATCGACCCGAGCTCCTACAATGAGCAGTTCTTC.